Presented here are 15 T cell receptor beta chains from one specimen sequenced in a study of blood T cells in healthy people across ages. The second PCR ran about 6 to 11 cycles with a sample-barcoded 5' primer and J-beta primers. One entry per CDR3 protein results from TCRdb running MiXCR on the 5' RACE reads. The sample lists nearly 1 million distinct CDR3 sequences, roughly 47% occurring once. Sequencing used blood. These receptors came from a woman aged 60-75 years in good health.

This clonotype was recorded a few times. The chain recombines TRBV5-8 with TRBJ2-4; unclear D gene. TRBJ2-7 explains the end of the DNA better; the J call may be wrong. The CDR3 loop spans 14 amino acids. Germline values: CDR1 SGHTS, CDR2 YDEGEE. CDR3 residues: CASEDRAAFYEQYF. The DNA of the CDR3 is TGTGCCAGCGAAGACCGGGCCGCTTTCTACGAGCAGTACTTC.

As to this clonotype: This may arise from a read error, as a much more abundant clone is one base away. The genes are TRBV29-1 and TRBJ2-1; D call uncertain. Germline V lookup: CDR1 SQVTM, CDR2 ANQGSEA. The CDR3 consists of 13 residues. DNA of the CDR3: TGCAGCGCTGAAATCAATCGAGGAGATGAGCAGTTCTTC. Protein sequence: CSAEINRGDEQFF.

V gene TRBV27 combines with J gene TRBJ2-7; D is unresolved. The CDR3 runs 14 residues. V dropped 5 bases and J dropped 3 bases, with 14 bases sitting between them. Germline V gives CDR1 MNHEY, CDR2 SMNVEV (reference sequence). CDR3 residues: CASSHGGRNYEQYF. The CDR3 DNA sequence: TGTGCCAGCAGTCACGGCGGACGTAACTACGAGCAGTACTTC.

In this sample, this clonotype turned up a few times. The chain couples TRBV7-2 to TRBJ2-1; weak D call: TRBD2 (6 bases). The CDR3 contains 15 residues. The germline V gene has CDR1 SGHTA and CDR2 FQGNSA. V was cut by 1 base and J by 11 bases, with 18 bases left in between. The CDR3, as DNA: TGTGCCAGCAGCTTAGGCACCCCGGGAGTAGTAAAGCAGTTCTTC. Amino acids: CASSLGTPGVVKQFF.

The rearrangement uses TRBV10-1 and TRBJ2-5; no definite D call. The germline gives CDR1 WNHNN, CDR2 SYGVQD (reference sequence). V was trimmed by 6 bases and J by 4 bases, leaving 15 bases between them. The CDR3 loop spans 14 amino acids. The CDR3 is CASRDTISPETQYF. DNA of the CDR3: TGCGCCAGCAGAGATACAATCTCCCCAGAGACCCAGTACTTC.

The V and J genes are TRBV3-1 and TRBJ2-7; maybe TRBD2 (5 bases). V lost 3 bases to trimming and J lost 3 bases, with 15 bases between them. Germline-derived CDR1 and CDR2 are LGHDT and YNNKEL (reference sequence). The CDR3 runs to 15 residues. The CDR3 reads CASSHFAGEGYEQYF. CDR3 coding DNA: TGTGCCAGCAGCCATTTTGCGGGCGAAGGCTACGAGCAGTACTTC.

The chain has TRBV4-1 and TRBJ2-5; D not resolved. The germline gives CDR1 MGHRA, CDR2 YSYEKL. V lost 0 bases to trimming and J lost 7 bases, with 9 bases between them. This CDR3 has 13 amino acids. DNA for the CDR3: TGCGCCAGCAGCCAAGAGTCAGTTGCGACCCAGTACTTC. Translating it yields CASSQESVATQYF.

The chain employs TRBV27 and TRBJ1-2; D uncertain. Germline assignment: CDR1 MNHEY and CDR2 SMNVEV (reference sequence). V was cut by 0 bases and J by 8 bases, with 10 bases left in between. CDR3 length equals 13 residues. The CDR3 is CASSLSYRQGYTF. CDR3 bases: TGTGCCAGCAGTTTATCTTATAGGCAAGGCTACACCTTC.

The CDR3: CASSIRTGGYPRETQYF. CDR3 DNA sequence: TGTGCCAGCAGTATCCGGACAGGGGGCTACCCTCGGGAGACCCAGTACTTC. This chain joins TRBV28 and TRBJ2-5, with 11 bases identical to TRBD1. CDR1 is MDHEN and CDR2 is SYDVKM in the germline V gene. There are 17 residues in the CDR3. V was clipped by 5 bases and J by 5 bases; unmatched bases: 13.

The V and J genes are TRBV28 and TRBJ2-3; 12 bases fit TRBD2. Trimming removed 5 bases from V and 6 bases from J; junction bases left unmatched: 18. Per the germline V gene, CDR1 is MDHEN and CDR2 is SYDVKM. The CDR3 covers 19 residues. The CDR3 protein is CASSTGLAGRIITMDTQYF. The DNA of the CDR3 is TGTGCCAGCAGTACCGGACTAGCGGGACGGATAATTACTATGGATACGCAGTATTTT.

The chain recombines TRBV18 with TRBJ2-7; D is perhaps TRBD2 (5 bases). V was clipped by 3 bases and J by 5 bases, with 23 bases between them. There are 17 residues in the CDR3. Germline V gene sequence: CDR1 KGHSH, CDR2 LQKENI. Here the CDR3 reads CASSPPSSGNFVNEQYF. The CDR3 bases are TGTGCCAGCTCACCTCCATCTTCCGGGAACTTCGTGAACGAGCAGTACTTC.

This chain connects TRBV7-6 to TRBJ2-3; 7 nucleotides align to TRBD2. CDR1 SGHVS and CDR2 FNYEAQ come from the germline V gene. V lost 1 base and J lost 6; bases outside the gene matches: 7. The CDR3 extends over 15 amino acids. The CDR3 sequence: CASSLEDGGYDTQYF. In DNA form, the CDR3 reads TGTGCCAGCAGCTTAGAGGACGGGGGGTATGATACGCAGTATTTT.

In its sample, this clonotype was seen a few times. The chain joins TRBV7-2 to TRBJ2-5; tentatively, D is TRBD1 (6 bases). The CDR3 extends over 13 amino acids. Germline V CDR1 and CDR2: SGHTA, FQGNSA. The germline V and J ends were trimmed by 8 bases and 11 bases, with 21 bases remaining between them. The CDR3 region has the DNA TGTGCCAGCTCCGGTGGAGGACAGAATGAGCAGTACTTC. Amino acids: CASSGGGQNEQYF.

This chain connects TRBV6-2 or TRBV6-3 to TRBJ2-3, with unresolved D. V lost 3 bases to trimming and J lost 2 bases, with 3 bases between them. CDR1 and CDR2 from the germline V gene are MNHEY and SVGEGT. This CDR3 spans 12 amino acids. The chain's CDR3 is CASSYITDTQYF. The CDR3 DNA reads as TGTGCCAGCAGTTATATCACAGATACGCAGTATTTT.

This chain uses TRBV20-1 with TRBJ1-4, with 7 positions matching TRBD1. V was clipped by 1 base and J by 6 bases; unmatched bases: 5. The CDR3 sequence is 14 residues long. Germline assignment: CDR1 DFQATT and CDR2 SNEGSKA (reference sequence). Written as DNA, the CDR3 is TGCAGTGCTAGAGTCAGGGGGTATGATGAAAAACTGTTTTTT. Its protein is CSARVRGYDEKLFF.